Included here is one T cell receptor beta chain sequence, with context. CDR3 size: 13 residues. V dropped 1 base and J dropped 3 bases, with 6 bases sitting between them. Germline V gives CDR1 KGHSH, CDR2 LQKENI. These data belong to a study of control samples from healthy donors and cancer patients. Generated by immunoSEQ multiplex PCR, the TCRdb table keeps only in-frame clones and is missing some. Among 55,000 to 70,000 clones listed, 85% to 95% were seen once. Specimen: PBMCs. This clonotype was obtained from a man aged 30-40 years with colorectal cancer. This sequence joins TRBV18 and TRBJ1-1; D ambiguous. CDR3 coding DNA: TGTGCCAGCTCACCACAGGGTGACACTGAAGCTTTCTTT. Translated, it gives CASSPQGDTEAFF.